This record looks at one T cell receptor (beta chain) sequence and its context. Sequenced by immunoSEQ multiplex PCR; TCRdb stores in-frame clones only, minus some. This table has 92,000 or so clones, 75% to 90% appearing once. The length of the CDR3 is 13 residues. The ends were cut back, 2 bases at V and 6 bases at J, with 9 bases in the middle. Germline CDR1 and CDR2: SGHRS and YFSETQ. This sample is drawn from a study of T cell responses to AZD1222 COVID-19 vaccine. The rearrangement joins TRBV5-1 to TRBJ2-1, with a tentative D call TRBD1 (6 bases). Sequencing used peripheral blood, obtained 28 days after the second AZD1222 dose. The TCR sequence derives from an adult who received the AZD1222 COVID-19 vaccine. The DNA of the CDR3 is TGCGCCAGCAGCTTTACAGGGCCCAATGAGCAGTTCTTC. It is translated as CASSFTGPNEQFF.